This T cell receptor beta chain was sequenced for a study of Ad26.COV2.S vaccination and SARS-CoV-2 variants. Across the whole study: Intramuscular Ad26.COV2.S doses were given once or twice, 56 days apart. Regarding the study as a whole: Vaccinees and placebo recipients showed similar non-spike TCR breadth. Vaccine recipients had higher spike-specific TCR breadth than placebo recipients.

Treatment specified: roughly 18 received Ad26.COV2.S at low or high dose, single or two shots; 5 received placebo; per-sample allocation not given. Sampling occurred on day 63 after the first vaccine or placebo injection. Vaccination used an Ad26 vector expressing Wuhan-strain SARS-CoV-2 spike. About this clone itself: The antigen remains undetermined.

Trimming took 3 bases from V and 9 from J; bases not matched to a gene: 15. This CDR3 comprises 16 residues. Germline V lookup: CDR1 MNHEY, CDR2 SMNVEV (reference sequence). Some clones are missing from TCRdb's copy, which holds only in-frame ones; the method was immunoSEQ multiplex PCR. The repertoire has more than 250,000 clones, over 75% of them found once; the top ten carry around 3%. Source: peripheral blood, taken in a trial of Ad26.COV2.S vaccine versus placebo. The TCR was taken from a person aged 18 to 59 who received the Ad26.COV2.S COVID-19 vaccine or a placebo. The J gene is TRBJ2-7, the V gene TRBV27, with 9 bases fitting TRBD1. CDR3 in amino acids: CASSLQGDRAAIGQYF. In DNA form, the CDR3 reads TGTGCCAGCAGTTTGCAGGGGGACAGGGCAGCGATCGGGCAGTACTTC.